A single sample gave rise to the 3 T cell receptor beta chains below, sequenced in a study of neurological immune-mediated disorders. TCRdb independently ran MiXCR on the 5' RACE reads; one entry per CDR3 protein. Altogether roughly 65,000 distinct CDR3 sequences are present, roughly 5% being singletons, with the ten largest covering about 5.3%. Material: PBMCs. All receptors come from a human donor with multiple sclerosis. The donor label of this sample is uncertain.

The rearrangement links TRBV18 to TRBJ1-4; TRBD1 might be the D (5 bases). The CDR3 is 15 residues long. Germline V gene lookup returns CDR1 KGHSH and CDR2 LQKENI. The V end lost 2 bases, the J end lost 8 bases, and 15 bases lay between the germline ends. In nucleotides, the CDR3 is TGTGCCAGCTCACCAGGGAGCCAGGGTCACGAAAAACTGTTTTTT. Translation gives CASSPGSQGHEKLFF.

This clonotype was recorded many times. This chain uses TRBV5-1 with TRBJ2-7; 12 bases map to TRBD2. Germline V gene data show CDR1 as SGHRS and CDR2 as YFSETQ. With 2 bases clipped from V and 4 bases from J, the junction kept 4 bases outside the gene matches. The CDR3 consists of 15 residues. The CDR3 DNA follows: TGCGCCAGCAGCTTAACTAGCGGGGGGAGGTACGAGCAGTACTTC. Amino acids: CASSLTSGGRYEQYF. The variable domain in full, with the rest retrieved from reference TRBV5-1 and TRBJ2-7, is KAGVTQTPRYLIKTRGQQVTLSCSPISGHRSVSWYQQTPGQGLQFLFEYFSETQRNKGNFPGRFSGRQFSNSRSEMNVSTLELGDSALYLCASSLTSGGRYEQYFGPGTRLTVT.

The sample holds many counts of this clonotype. This chain joins TRBV5-1 and TRBJ1-1; tentatively, D is TRBD1 (6 bases). Germline CDR1 SGHRS, CDR2 YFSETQ. V was trimmed by 4 bases and J by 1 base, leaving 14 bases between them. This CDR3 is 15 amino acids long. CDR3 DNA sequence: TGCGCCAGCAGCCCTGAGGGGGTTTCGAACACTGAAGCTTTCTTT. Encoded protein: CASSPEGVSNTEAFF.